This is a list of T cell receptor beta chains from one sample in a study of regulatory T cells in long-lasting Graves disease. TCRdb redid the calling of the multiplex PCR reads with MiXCR, one entry per CDR3 protein. The sample carries over 400,000 distinct CDR3 sequences, 14% recorded once. These data also formed part of another study, on T cells in Graves' hyperthyroidism and ophthalmopathy.

Specimen: peripheral blood mononuclear cells (PBMCs), collected at new diagnosis, from a patient treated with antithyroid drugs. The receptors originated from a woman aged 50 to 65 with Graves disease. Each CDR3 is given with its conserved first and last residue. A D gene is named only where the DNA matches it firmly. Clone size is not always given. Where it is, it says once, few, many or a class for expanded clones.

abundance | j_gene | v_gene | d_gene | CDR3aa | CDR3nt
- | TRBJ1-1 | TRBV24-1 | - | CAASRNTEAFF | TGTGCCGCCAGTAGGAACACTGAAGCTTTCTTT
many | TRBJ2-1 | TRBV3-1 | TRBD2 | CASSHPLAGGYNEQFF | TGTGCCAGCAGCCACCCACTAGCGGGGGGCTACAATGAGCAGTTCTTC
- | TRBJ1-1 | TRBV12-3/TRBV12-4 | TRBD1 | CASSPPWRSGTGAPRGTEAFF | TGTGCCAGCAGCCCCCCGTGGAGATCCGGGACAGGGGCCCCACGCGGCACTGAAGCTTTCTTT
few | TRBJ2-5 | TRBV3-1 | - | CASSQEVSPGETQYF | TGTGCCAGCAGCCAAGAAGTATCCCCCGGGGAGACCCAGTACTTC
many | TRBJ2-1 | TRBV7-9 | TRBD2 | CASSPVEGTSNEQFF | TGTGCCAGCAGCCCAGTGGAAGGGACTAGCAATGAGCAGTTCTTC
many | TRBJ1-2 | TRBV30 | - | CAWSGMLDNYGYTF | TGTGCCTGGAGTGGGATGTTAGATAACTATGGCTACACCTTC
- | TRBJ1-2 | TRBV24-1 | TRBD1 | CATSDPDRDYGYTF | TGTGCCACCAGTGACCCGGACAGGGACTATGGCTACACCTTC
many | TRBJ1-1 | TRBV7-6 | - | CASSLVYEDSNKMNTEAFF | TGTGCCAGCAGCTTAGTCTATGAGGACAGTAATAAAATGAACACTGAAGCTTTCTTT
few | TRBJ2-1 | TRBV6-2/TRBV6-3 | - | CASSLGYSSYNEQFF | TGTGCCAGCAGTTTGGGCTATTCGTCCTACAATGAGCAGTTCTTC
- | TRBJ2-1 | TRBV29-1 | TRBD2 | CSVAGGLNEQFF | TGCAGCGTAGCGGGAGGGCTGAATGAGCAGTTCTTC
- | TRBJ2-5 | TRBV7-2 | - | CASSLTLRAGRETQYF | TGTGCCAGCAGCTTAACCCTTAGGGCGGGACGGGAGACCCAGTACTTC
many | TRBJ2-2 | TRBV6-1 | TRBD2 | CASSLTLAGVYTGELFF | TGTGCCAGCAGTCTCACCCTAGCGGGAGTGTACACCGGGGAGCTGTTTTTT
- | TRBJ2-3 | TRBV9 | - | CASSVNGNTDTQYF | TGTGCCAGCAGCGTGAACGGTAACACAGATACGCAGTATTTT
few | TRBJ2-4 | TRBV10-3 | TRBD1 | CAISERSAQGAKNIQYF | TGTGCCATCAGTGAGCGTTCGGCACAGGGGGCCAAAAACATTCAGTACTTC
few | TRBJ2-3 | TRBV6-2/TRBV6-3 | - | CASSYLTAGTSTDTQYF | TGTGCCAGCAGTTATCTTACCGCGGGAACTAGCACAGATACGCAGTATTTT